Here is one T cell receptor (beta chain) with its context. Its antigen remains unidentified. These data come from a study of monozygotic twins with inflammatory bowel disease. Regarding the study as a whole: Cells of different T cell subtypes could not be told apart. There was no support for any single strong signal or clonotype associated with IBD.

UMIs with a 6-nucleotide sample barcode were added by template switching. With roughly 17 and 9 cycles respectively, two nested PCRs were carried out on TCRalpha and TCRbeta cDNA. TCRdb re-called the 5' RACE reads, yielding one record per CDR3 amino acid sequence without DNA. The sample data list over 110,000 distinct CDR3 sequences. Germline V CDR1 and CDR2: SGHRS, YFSETQ. This CDR3 region has 16 residues. The chain couples TRBV5-1 to TRBJ2-3; TCRdb designates TRBD1, a call that cannot be tested without DNA. This TCR came from a human donor with ulcerative colitis or Crohn's disease, or a healthy co-twin of an affected twin (not recorded which). The sequencing sample was made of blood. CDR3 amino acids: CASSVQGQGLADTQYF.